These T cell receptor beta chains were read from a single sample in a study of blood T cell repertoires in COVID-19. TCRdb's table, derived via immunoSEQ multiplex PCR, lists solely in-frame clones and lacks some. The data contain around 290,000 clones, around 87% of them singletons. The sequencing sample was made of peripheral blood. The receptors shown here come from a woman aged 45-60 years who had recovered from COVID-19. The CDR3 runs from the conserved cysteine through the conserved F or W. The order of the fields is V gene, J gene, CDR3 protein.

TRBV7-7	TRBJ2-1	CASSFRRDGDNEQFF
TRBV7-9	TRBJ2-7	CASSRQGLSYEQYF
TRBV7-2	TRBJ2-1	CASSRSGSGGNEQFF
TRBV10-3	TRBJ2-2	CAINPGQNTGELFF
TRBV27	TRBJ2-3	CASSLYEGGDTQYF
TRBV15	TRBJ2-7	CATSTDRALREQYF
TRBV12-3/TRBV12-4	TRBJ2-3	CASRGATDTQYF
TRBV4-1	TRBJ1-2	CASSQDTERYGYTF
TRBV6-5	TRBJ1-4	CASRVRRGNEKLFF
TRBV5-1	TRBJ2-3	CASSPGQGADTQYF
TRBV5-8	TRBJ2-7	CASSKNRQSEQYF
TRBV6-1	TRBJ1-1	CATQITPGSEAFF
TRBV29-1	TRBJ2-1	CSVALLAAINEQFF
TRBV6-1	TRBJ2-5	CASSEREGRAEETQYF
TRBV30	TRBJ2-7	CAWGSVSYEQYF
TRBV27	TRBJ1-2	CASSLFRGSVTYGYTF
TRBV6-2/TRBV6-3	TRBJ2-7	CASSPGLGYEQYF
TRBV5-1	TRBJ2-1	CASSLGQGAYNEQFF
TRBV5-1	TRBJ2-2	CASSVGHVNTGELFF
TRBV30	TRBJ2-3	CAWSRWQGYTDTQYF
TRBV7-9	TRBJ1-2	CASSLGQGLGVNGYTF
TRBV19	TRBJ2-1	CASSNINEQFF
TRBV2	TRBJ2-1	CASRSGGGLYNEQFF
TRBV5-4	TRBJ2-5	CASSLPGARAQYF
TRBV10-3	TRBJ1-3	CAISESRQAKISGNTIYF
TRBV19	TRBJ1-5	CASNTPSGTGNQPQHF
TRBV5-4	TRBJ2-7	CASSLSSGTTEQYF
TRBV5-5	TRBJ1-5	CASSQGQGDQPQHF
TRBV5-5	TRBJ2-3	CASSLDGASTDTQYF
TRBV5-4	TRBJ2-1	CASSFSGLAVGEQFF
TRBV7-9	TRBJ1-1	CASSLPGLKGEAFF
TRBV28	TRBJ1-2	CASSSQGGRNYGYTF
TRBV29-1	TRBJ2-3	CSVPSAGSTDTQYF
TRBV7-2	TRBJ2-1	CASRTSGGDSYNEQFF
TRBV27	TRBJ1-4	CASSFLSAGAGQNEKLFF
TRBV28	TRBJ1-5	CASSFTQGNQPQHF
TRBV7-2	TRBJ2-7	CASSPGGQTYEQYF
TRBV27	TRBJ2-5	CASSLTPRETQYF
TRBV5-1	TRBJ2-7	CASSFATSGAESEQYF
TRBV14	TRBJ2-7	CASSHRKRDRVEQYF
TRBV5-6	TRBJ1-6	CASSSGIKYNSPLHF
TRBV5-1	TRBJ1-6	CASSLTGTNSPLHF
TRBV11-2	TRBJ2-1	CASSPRGPDGSNEQFF
TRBV7-2	TRBJ1-2	CASEQGAEYGYTF
TRBV2	TRBJ2-1	CASMRLAGNEQFF